This T cell receptor (beta chain) was sequenced during a study of beta chain features in type 1 diabetes. Study-wide results and limits: Among all four CD4+ subsets, Type 1 diabetes patients had TCRB CDR3s that were moderately but significantly shorter.

What was sequenced were expressed TCRB transcripts, since all of the isolated RNA had been reverse transcribed. The repertoire was sequenced with immunoSEQ multiplex PCR; TCRdb's copy has only in-frame clones and lacks some. The sample has tens of thousands of clones; 68% are singletons. In regard to this clone: Its antigen is not identified.

The germline V and J ends were trimmed by 2 bases and 4 bases, with 11 bases remaining between them. Germline loops: CDR1 MGHRA, CDR2 YSYEKL. The CDR3 spans 14 residues. This chain joins TRBV4-1 and TRBJ1-1; D not resolved. What was sequenced was stem cell memory CD4+ T cells from blood. The clonotype comes from a woman aged 40 to 49 with type 1 diabetes. The CDR3 nucleotides are TGCGCCAGCAGCCAAATGGCTTCCTCCACTGAAGCTTTCTTT. Translating it yields CASSQMASSTEAFF.